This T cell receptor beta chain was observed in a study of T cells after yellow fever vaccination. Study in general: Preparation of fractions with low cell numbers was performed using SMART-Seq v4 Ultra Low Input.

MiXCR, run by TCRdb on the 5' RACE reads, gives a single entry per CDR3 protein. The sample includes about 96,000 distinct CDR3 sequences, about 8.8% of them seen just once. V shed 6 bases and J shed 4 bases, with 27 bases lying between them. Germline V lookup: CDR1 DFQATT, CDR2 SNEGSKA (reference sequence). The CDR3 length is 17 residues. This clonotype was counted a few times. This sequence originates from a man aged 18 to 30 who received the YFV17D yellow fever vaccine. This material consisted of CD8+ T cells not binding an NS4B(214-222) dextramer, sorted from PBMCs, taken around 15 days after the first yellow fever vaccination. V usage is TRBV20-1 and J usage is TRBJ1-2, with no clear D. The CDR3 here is CSARSRKDNSLGYGYTF. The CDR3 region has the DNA TGCAGTGCCCGTAGCCGCAAAGACAACTCCCTTGGCTATGGCTACACCTTC.